The present T cell receptor (beta chain) was sequenced within a study of T cell repertoires in ileal Crohn's disease. Study details: Postoperative therapy was given to about half: eleven to twelve thiopurines, 15 to 20 anti-TNF agents. At postoperative colonoscopy, neoterminal ileum biopsies were taken as M6. Notes on the study in general: Compared with non-smokers, active smokers at surgery showed more clonal expansions. Endoscopic recurrence occurred in every patient whose clonality exceeded 26.8%.

Repertoires were generated with immunoSEQ multiplex PCR, while TCRdb's copy carries only in-frame clones and drops some. Among about 62,000 clones listed, 85% to 90% were seen once. Of note for this clone: Its antigen remains unknown.

Specified time point: neoterminal ileum biopsy at postoperative endoscopy, about 6 months after surgery. V gave up 7 bases and J gave up 8 bases; unmatched junction bases: 7. CDR1 and CDR2 (germline): SQVTM, ANQGSEA. The CDR3 consists of 13 residues. This rearrangement joins TRBV29-1 to TRBJ2-3; 12 bases match TRBD2. The clonotype comes from an adult with Crohn's disease. The sequenced material came from ileal tissue. The CDR3 DNA reads TGCAGCGGTCTAGCGGGAGGGGTCGGTACGCAGTATTTT. Its translation is CSGLAGGVGTQYF.